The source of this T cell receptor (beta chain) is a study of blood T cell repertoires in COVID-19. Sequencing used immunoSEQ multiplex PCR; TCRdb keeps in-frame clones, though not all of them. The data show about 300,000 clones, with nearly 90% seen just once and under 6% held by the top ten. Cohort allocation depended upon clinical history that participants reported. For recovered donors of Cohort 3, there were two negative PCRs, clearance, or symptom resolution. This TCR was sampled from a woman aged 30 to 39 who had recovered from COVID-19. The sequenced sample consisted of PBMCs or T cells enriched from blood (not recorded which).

Written as DNA, the CDR3 is TGTGCCAGCTCACCACCGAACCTTGGTTCAGGGGCCGAAGCTTTCTTT. Translation gives CASSPPNLGSGAEAFF. The rearrangement joins TRBV18 to TRBJ1-1; a weak D match, TRBD1 (6 bases). Germline values: CDR1 KGHSH, CDR2 LQKENI. This CDR3 comprises 16 residues. V was clipped by 0 bases and J by 8 bases, with 19 bases between them.